The clone carrying this TCR beta chain showed up just once. This specimen belongs to a study of shared clonotypes between healthy human individuals. Measured with immunoSEQ multiplex PCR; TCRdb has only the in-frame clones, and not every one. The sample lists about 470,000 clones; roughly three quarters were seen once. V was trimmed by 2 bases and J by 6 bases, leaving 12 bases between them. Germline V gives CDR1 SGHKS, CDR2 YYEKEE (reference sequence). The CDR3 has 13 residues. What was sequenced was PBMCs. This clonotype was sampled from a woman aged 40 to 50 in good health. Some clones in this sample may be carry-over from other donors' samples. V and J are TRBV5-5 and TRBJ2-7; the D call may be TRBD1 or TRBD2 (6 bases each). The CDR3, as DNA: TGTGCCAGCAGCTTATACAGGGACTTCGAGCAGTACTTC. Its protein is CASSLYRDFEQYF.